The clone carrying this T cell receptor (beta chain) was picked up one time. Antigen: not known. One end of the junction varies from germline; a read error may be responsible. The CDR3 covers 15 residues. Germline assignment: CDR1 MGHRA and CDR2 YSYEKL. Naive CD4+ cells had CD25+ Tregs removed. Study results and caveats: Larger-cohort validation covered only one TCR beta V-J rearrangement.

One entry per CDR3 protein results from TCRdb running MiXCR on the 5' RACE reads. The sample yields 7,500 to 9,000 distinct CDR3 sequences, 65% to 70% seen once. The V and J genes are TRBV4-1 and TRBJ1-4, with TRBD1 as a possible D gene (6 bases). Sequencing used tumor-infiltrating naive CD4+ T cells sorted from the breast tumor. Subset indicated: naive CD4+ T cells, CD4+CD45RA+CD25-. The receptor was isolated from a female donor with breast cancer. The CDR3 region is CAGSQVLGGNEKLFF. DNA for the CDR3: TGCGCCGGCAGCCAAGTCCTTGGGGGCAATGAAAAACTGTTTTTT.